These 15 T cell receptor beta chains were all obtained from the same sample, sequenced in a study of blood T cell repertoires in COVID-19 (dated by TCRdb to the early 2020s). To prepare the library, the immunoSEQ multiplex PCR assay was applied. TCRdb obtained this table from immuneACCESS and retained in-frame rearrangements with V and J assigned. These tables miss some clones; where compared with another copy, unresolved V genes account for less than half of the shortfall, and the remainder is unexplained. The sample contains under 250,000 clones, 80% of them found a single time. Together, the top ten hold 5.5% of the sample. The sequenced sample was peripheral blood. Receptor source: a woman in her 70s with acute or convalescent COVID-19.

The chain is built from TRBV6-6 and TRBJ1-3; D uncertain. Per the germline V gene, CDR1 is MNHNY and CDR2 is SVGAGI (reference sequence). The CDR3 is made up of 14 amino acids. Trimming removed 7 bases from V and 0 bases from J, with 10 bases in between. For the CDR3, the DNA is TGTGCCAGCAACCTCATAGACTCTGGAAACACCATATATTTT. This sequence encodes CASNLIDSGNTIYF.

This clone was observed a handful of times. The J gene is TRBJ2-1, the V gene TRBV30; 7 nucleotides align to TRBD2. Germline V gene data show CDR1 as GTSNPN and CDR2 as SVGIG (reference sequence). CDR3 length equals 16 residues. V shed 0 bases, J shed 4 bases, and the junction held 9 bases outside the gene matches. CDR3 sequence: CAWSVLRASGYNEQFF. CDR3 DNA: TGTGCCTGGAGTGTACTTCGGGCTAGCGGATACAATGAGCAGTTCTTC.

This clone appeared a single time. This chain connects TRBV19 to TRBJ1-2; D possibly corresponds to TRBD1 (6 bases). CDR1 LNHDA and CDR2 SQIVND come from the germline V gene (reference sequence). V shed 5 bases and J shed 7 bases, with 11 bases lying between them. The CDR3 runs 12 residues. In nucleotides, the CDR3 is TGTGCCAGTAGTGCCCAGGGGTTTGGCTACACCTTC. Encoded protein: CASSAQGFGYTF.

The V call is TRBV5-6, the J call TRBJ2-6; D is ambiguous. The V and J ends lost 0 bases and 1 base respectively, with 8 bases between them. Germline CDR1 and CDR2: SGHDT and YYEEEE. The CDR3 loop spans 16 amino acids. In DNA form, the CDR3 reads TGTGCCAGCAGCTTGGACGTCGGGTCTGGGGCCAACGTCCTGACTTTC. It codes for CASSLDVGSGANVLTF.

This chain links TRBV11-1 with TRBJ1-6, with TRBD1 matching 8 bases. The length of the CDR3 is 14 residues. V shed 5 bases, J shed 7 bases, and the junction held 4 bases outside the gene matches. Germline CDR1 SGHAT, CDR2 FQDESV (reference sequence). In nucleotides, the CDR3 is TGTGCCAGCAGCGTATCAGGGGGCAATTCACCCCTCCACTTT. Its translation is CASSVSGGNSPLHF.

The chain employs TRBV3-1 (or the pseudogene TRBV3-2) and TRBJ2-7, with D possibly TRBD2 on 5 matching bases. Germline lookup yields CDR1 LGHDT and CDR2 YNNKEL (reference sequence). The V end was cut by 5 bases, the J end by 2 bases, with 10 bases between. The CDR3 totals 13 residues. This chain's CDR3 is CASSLWGAYEQYF. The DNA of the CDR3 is TGTGCCAGCAGCTTGTGGGGAGCCTACGAGCAGTACTTC.

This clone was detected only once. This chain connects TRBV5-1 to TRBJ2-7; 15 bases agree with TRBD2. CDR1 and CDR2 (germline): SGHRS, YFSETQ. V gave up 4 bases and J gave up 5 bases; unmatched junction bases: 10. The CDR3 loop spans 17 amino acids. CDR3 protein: CASSVTGLAGGANEQYF. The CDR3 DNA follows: TGCGCCAGCAGCGTAACCGGACTAGCGGGGGGGGCAAACGAGCAGTACTTC.

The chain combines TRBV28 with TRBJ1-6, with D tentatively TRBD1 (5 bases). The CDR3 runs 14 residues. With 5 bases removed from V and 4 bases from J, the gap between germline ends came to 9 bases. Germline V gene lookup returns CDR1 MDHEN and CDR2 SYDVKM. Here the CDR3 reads CASSPRGYNSPLHF. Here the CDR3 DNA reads TGTGCCAGCAGTCCTAGGGGTTATAATTCACCCCTCCACTTT.

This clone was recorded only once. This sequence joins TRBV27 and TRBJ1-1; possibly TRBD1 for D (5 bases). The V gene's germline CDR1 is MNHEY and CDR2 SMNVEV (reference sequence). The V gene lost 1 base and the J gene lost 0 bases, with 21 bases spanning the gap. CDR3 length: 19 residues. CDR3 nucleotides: TGTGCCAGCAGTTTATTCCGGCCCCTACAACAGGCTATGAACACTGAAGCTTTCTTT. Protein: CASSLFRPLQQAMNTEAFF.

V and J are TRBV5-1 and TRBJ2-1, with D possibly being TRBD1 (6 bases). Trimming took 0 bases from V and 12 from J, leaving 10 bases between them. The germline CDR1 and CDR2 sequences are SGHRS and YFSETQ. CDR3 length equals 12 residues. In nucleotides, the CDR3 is TGCGCCAGCAGCTTGGAATGGACAGCGCAGTTCTTC. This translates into CASSLEWTAQFF.

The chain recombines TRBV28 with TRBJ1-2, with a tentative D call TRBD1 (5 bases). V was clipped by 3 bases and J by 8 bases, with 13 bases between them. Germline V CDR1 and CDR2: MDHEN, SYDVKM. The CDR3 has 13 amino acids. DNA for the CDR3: TGTGCCAGCAGTTTGGGTGGGGCCGGGGGCTACACCTTC. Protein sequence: CASSLGGAGGYTF.

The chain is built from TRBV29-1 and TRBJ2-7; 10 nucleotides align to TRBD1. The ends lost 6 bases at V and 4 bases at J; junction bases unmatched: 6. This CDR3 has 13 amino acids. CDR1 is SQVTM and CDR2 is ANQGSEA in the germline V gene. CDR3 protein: CSVGQGETYEQYF. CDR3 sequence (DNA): TGCAGCGTAGGACAGGGGGAGACTTACGAGCAGTACTTC.

CDR3 in amino acids: CASTRDGYNEQFF. The CDR3 DNA reads TGTGCCAGCACTCGCGACGGGTACAATGAGCAGTTCTTC. The gene calls are TRBV6-6 and TRBJ2-1; D gene unclear. Trimming pared 7 bases from V and 4 bases from J, leaving 11 bases between. The CDR3 is 13 amino acids. Germline loops: CDR1 MNHNY, CDR2 SVGAGI (reference sequence).

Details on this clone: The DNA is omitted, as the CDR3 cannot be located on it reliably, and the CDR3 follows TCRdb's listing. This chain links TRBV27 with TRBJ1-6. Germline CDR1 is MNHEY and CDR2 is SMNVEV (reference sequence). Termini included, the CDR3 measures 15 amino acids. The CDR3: CASILGGPYNSPLHF.

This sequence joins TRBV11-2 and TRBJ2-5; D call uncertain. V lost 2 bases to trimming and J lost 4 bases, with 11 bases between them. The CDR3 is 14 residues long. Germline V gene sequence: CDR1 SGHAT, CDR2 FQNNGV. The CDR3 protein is CASSLLVAGETQYF. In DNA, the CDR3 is TGTGCCAGCAGCTTACTTGTCGCAGGAGAGACCCAGTACTTC.